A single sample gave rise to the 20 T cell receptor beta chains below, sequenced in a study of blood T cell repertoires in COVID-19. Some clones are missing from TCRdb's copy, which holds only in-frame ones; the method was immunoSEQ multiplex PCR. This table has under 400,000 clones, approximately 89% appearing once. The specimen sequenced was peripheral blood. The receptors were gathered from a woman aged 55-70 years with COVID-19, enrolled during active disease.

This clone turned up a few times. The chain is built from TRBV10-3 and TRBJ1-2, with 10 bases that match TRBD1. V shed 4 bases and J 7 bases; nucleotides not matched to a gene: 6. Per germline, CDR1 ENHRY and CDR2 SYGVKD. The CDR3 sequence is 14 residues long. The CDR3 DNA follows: TGTGCCATCAGTGGACAGGGGGCCGTGAGTGGCTACACCTTC. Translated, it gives CAISGQGAVSGYTF.

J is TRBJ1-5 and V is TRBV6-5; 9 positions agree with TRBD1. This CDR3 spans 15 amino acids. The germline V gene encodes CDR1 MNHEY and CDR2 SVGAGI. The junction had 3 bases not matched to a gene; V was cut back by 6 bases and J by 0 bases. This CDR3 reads CASSADRGSNQPQHF. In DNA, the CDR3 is TGTGCCAGCAGCGCGGACAGGGGTAGCAATCAGCCCCAGCATTTT.

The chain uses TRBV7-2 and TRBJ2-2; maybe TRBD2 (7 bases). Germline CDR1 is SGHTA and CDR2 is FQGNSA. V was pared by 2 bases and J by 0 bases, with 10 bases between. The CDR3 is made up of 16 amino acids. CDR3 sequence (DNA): TGTGCCAGCAGCTTATTGGGGGGGCCGAACACCGGGGAGCTGTTTTTT. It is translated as CASSLLGGPNTGELFF.

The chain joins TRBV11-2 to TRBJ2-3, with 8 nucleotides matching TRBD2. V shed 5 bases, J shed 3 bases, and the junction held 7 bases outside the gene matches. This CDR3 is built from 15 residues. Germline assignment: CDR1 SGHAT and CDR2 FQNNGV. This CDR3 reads CASSPSGTRTDTQYF. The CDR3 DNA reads TGTGCCAGCAGCCCCTCGGGGACTAGAACAGATACGCAGTATTTT. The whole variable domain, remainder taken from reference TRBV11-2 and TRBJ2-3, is EAGVAQSPRYKIIEKRQSVAFWCNPISGHATLYWYQQILGQGPKLLIQFQNNGVVDDSQLPKDRFSAERLKGVDSTLKIQPAKLEDSAVYLCASSPSGTRTDTQYFGPGTRLTVL.

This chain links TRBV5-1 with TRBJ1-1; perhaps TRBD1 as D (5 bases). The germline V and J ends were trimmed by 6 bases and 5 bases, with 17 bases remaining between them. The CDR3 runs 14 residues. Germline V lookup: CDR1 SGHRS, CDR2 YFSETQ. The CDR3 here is CASNPGGVGTEAFF. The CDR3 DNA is TGCGCCAGCAACCCCGGGGGGGTGGGGACTGAAGCTTTCTTT.

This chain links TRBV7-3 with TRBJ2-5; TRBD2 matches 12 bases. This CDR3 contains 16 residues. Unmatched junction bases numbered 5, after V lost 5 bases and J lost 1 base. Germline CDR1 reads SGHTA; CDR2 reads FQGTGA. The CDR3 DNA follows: TGTGCCAGCAGCCATGGACTAGCGGGGAGCCAAGAGACCCAGTACTTC. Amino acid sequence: CASSHGLAGSQETQYF.

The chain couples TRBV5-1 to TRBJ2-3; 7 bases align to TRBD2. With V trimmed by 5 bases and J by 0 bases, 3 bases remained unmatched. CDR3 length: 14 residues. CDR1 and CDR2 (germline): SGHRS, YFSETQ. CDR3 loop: CASRRDYSTDTQYF. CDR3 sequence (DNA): TGCGCCAGCAGACGGGACTACAGCACAGATACGCAGTATTTT. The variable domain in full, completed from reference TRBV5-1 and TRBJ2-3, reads KAGVTQTPRYLIKTRGQQVTLSCSPISGHRSVSWYQQTPGQGLQFLFEYFSETQRNKGNFPGRFSGRQFSNSRSEMNVSTLELGDSALYLCASRRDYSTDTQYFGPGTRLTVL.

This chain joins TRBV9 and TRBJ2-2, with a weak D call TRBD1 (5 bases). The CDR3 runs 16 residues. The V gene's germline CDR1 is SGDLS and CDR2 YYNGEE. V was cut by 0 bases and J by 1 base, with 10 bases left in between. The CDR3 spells CASSVGWGGNTGELFF. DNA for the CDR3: TGTGCCAGCAGCGTAGGCTGGGGCGGGAACACCGGGGAGCTGTTTTTT. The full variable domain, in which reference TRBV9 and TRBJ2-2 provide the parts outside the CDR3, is DSGVTQTPKHLITATGQRVTLRCSPRSGDLSVYWYQQSLDQGLQFLIQYYNGEERAKGNILERFSAQQFPDLHSELNLSSLELGDSALYFCASSVGWGGNTGELFFGEGSRLTVL.

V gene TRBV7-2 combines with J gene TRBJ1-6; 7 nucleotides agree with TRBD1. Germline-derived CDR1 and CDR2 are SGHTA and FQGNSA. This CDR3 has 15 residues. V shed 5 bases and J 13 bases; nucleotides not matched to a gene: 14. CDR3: CASSIQSTGKSPLHF. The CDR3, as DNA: TGTGCCAGCAGCATTCAATCGACAGGGAAGAGCCCCCTCCACTTT. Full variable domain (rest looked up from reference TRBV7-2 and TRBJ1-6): GAGVSQSPSNKVTEKGKDVELRCDPISGHTALYWYRQSLGQGLEFLIYFQGNSAPDKSGLPSDRFSAERTGGSVSTLTIQRTQQEDSAVYLCASSIQSTGKSPLHFGNGTRLTVT.

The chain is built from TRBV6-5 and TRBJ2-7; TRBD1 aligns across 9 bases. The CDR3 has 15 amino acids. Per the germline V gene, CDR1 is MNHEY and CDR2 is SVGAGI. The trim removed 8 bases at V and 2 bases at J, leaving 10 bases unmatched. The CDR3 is CASRRSGQGAYEQYF. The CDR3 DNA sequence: TGTGCCAGCCGTCGTTCGGGACAGGGTGCCTACGAGCAGTACTTC.

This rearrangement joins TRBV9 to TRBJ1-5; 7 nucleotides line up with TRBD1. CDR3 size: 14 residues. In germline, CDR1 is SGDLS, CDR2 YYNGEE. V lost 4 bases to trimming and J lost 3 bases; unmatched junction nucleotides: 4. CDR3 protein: CASSSTGHNQPQHF. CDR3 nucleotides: TGTGCCAGCAGCTCGACAGGGCACAATCAGCCCCAGCATTTT.

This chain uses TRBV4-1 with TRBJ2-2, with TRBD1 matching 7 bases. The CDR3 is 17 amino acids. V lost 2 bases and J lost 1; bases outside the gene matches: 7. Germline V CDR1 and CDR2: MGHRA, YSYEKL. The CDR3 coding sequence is TGCGCCAGCAGCCAACAGACAAGACAGGGGAACACCGGGGAGCTGTTTTTT. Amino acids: CASSQQTRQGNTGELFF.

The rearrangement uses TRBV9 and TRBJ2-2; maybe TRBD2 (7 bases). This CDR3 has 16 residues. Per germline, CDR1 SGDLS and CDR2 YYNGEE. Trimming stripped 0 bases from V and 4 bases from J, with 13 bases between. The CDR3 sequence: CASSVDPGGSTGELFF. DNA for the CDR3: TGTGCCAGCAGCGTAGACCCGGGGGGCTCCACCGGGGAGCTGTTTTTT.

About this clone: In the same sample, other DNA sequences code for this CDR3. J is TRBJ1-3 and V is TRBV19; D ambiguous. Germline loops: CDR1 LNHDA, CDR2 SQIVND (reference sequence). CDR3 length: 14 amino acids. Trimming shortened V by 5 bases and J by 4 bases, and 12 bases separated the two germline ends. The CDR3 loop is CASSPRGSGNTIYF. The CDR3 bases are TGTGCCAGTAGTCCTCGGGGATCAGGAAACACCATATATTTT.

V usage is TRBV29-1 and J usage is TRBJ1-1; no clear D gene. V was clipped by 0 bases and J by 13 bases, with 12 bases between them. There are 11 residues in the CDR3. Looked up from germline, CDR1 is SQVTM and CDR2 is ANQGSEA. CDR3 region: CSVEDRRSVFF. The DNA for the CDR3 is TGCAGCGTTGAAGATCGTAGATCCGTTTTCTTT.

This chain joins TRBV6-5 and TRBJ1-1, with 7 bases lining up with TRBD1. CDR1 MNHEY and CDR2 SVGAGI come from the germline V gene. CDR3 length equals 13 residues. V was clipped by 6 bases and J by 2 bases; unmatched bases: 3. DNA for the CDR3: TGTGCCAGCAGCAACAGGGGTAACACTGAAGCTTTCTTT. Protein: CASSNRGNTEAFF.

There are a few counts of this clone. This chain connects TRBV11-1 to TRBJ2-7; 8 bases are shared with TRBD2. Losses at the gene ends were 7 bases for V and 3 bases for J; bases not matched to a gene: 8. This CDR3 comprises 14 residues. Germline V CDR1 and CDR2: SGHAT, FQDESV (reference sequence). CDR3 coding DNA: TGTGCCAGCACCGCGGGGGGAGGTTACTACGAGCAGTACTTC. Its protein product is CASTAGGGYYEQYF.

The CDR3 DNA sequence: TGTGCCAGCAGTACGACGGACAGCCCCCAAAAGCAGTACTTC. This sequence encodes CASSTTDSPQKQYF. The V call is TRBV6-5, the J call TRBJ2-7; perhaps TRBD1 as D (6 bases). The germline V gene has CDR1 MNHEY and CDR2 SVGAGI. V was pared by 5 bases and J by 8 bases, with 19 bases between. The CDR3 sequence is 14 residues long.

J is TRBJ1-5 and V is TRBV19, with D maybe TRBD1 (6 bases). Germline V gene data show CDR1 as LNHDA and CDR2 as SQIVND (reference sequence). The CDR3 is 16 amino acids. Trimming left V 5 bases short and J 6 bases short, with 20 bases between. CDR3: CASSRARQAGVQPQHF. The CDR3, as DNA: TGTGCCAGTAGTCGAGCCCGACAGGCGGGGGTTCAGCCCCAGCATTTT.

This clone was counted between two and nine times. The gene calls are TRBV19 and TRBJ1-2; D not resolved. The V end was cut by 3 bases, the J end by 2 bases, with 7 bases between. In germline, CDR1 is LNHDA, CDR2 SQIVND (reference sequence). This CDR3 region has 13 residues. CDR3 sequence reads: CASSIRINYGYTF. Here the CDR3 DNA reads TGTGCCAGTAGTATTAGAATAAACTATGGCTACACCTTC.